This T cell receptor (beta chain) was recovered during a study of response to subunit inactivated influenza vaccine. Overall study results and limits: New T cells are recruited in small numbers by each seasonal influenza vaccination, according to the authors' suggestion.

Losses at the gene ends were 7 bases for V and 7 bases for J; bases not matched to a gene: 13. Germline V gene data show CDR1 as SQVTM and CDR2 as ANQGSEA. The CDR3 runs to 13 residues. This clonotype came up a few times. The antigen is undetermined. Via MiXCR, TCRdb re-called the RT-PCR reads, giving one row per CDR3 protein. The sample includes 450,000 to 600,000 distinct CDR3 sequences, 6.5% to 8% of them seen just once. The clonotype was recovered from a man aged 50-75 years who received an inactivated influenza vaccine. The material was PBMCs from blood, obtained less than 30 months after vaccination. This chain joins TRBV29-1 and TRBJ2-7; TRBD2 aligns across 7 bases. CDR3: CSAREATTGEQYF. CDR3 nucleotides: TGCAGCGCCCGGGAGGCCACAACGGGAGAGCAGTACTTC.